The 24 T cell receptor beta chains below come from one sample, sequenced in a study of beta chain features in type 1 diabetes. Reverse transcribing all isolated RNA meant expressed TCRB transcripts were sequenced. The data were produced by immunoSEQ multiplex PCR, yet TCRdb's version contains in-frame clones alone and is incomplete. The sample comprises roughly 350,000 clones, 9.5% to 11% of which are singletons, and 0.015% to 0.02% rests with the top ten. The sequencing input was naive CD4+ T cells from blood. The receptors come from a woman under 40 in good health.

The gene calls are TRBV2 and TRBJ1-5; tentative D call: TRBD1 (5 bases). Germline V gene sequence: CDR1 SNHLY, CDR2 FYNNEI. The CDR3 has 14 amino acids. The V and J ends lost 3 bases and 6 bases respectively, with 12 bases between them. The CDR3 protein is CASSDRVGSQPQHF. In DNA, the CDR3 is TGTGCCAGCAGTGACAGGGTTGGAAGTCAGCCCCAGCATTTT.

A few counts support this clone. The gene calls are TRBV30 and TRBJ1-1, with D possibly being TRBD1 (6 bases). This CDR3 is built from 13 residues. Between the trimmed V and J ends, which lost 4 bases and 5 bases, there was a span of 14 bases. Germline CDR1 reads GTSNPN; CDR2 reads SVGIG (reference sequence). The CDR3 sequence is CAWTQARGTEAFF. CDR3 DNA sequence: TGTGCCTGGACCCAGGCAAGGGGGACTGAAGCTTTCTTT.

The sample holds a few counts of this clone. V gene TRBV28 combines with J gene TRBJ2-7, with D possibly matching TRBD2 (6 bases). The CDR3 consists of 14 residues. From germline, CDR1 is MDHEN and CDR2 SYDVKM. V was shortened by 7 bases and J by 6 bases, with 19 bases between the two germline ends. CDR3 amino acids: CASTPGLPTPEQYF. CDR3 DNA sequence: TGTGCCAGCACCCCGGGACTTCCGACCCCCGAGCAGTACTTC. The full variable domain, its missing parts supplied by reference TRBV28 and TRBJ2-7, is DVKVTQSSRYLVKRTGEKVFLECVQDMDHENMFWYRQDPGLGLRLIYFSYDVKMKEKGDIPEGYSVSREKKERFSLILESASTNQTSMYLCASTPGLPTPEQYFGPGTRLTVT.

This clone was counted a few times. The V call is TRBV21-1, the J call TRBJ1-2; TRBD1, the D gene given by the table, was not confirmed from the DNA. TRBV21-1 is designated a pseudogene. The CDR3 is 15 residues long. CDR3 in amino acids: CATLQGTKTNYGYTF. CDR3 sequence (DNA): TGTGCCACCCTCCAGGGCACCAAGACTAACTATGGCTACACCTTC.

This chain connects TRBV4-2 to TRBJ2-3; 9 positions agree with TRBD2. In germline, CDR1 is LGHNA, CDR2 YNFKEQ. Trimming took 4 bases from V and 10 from J; bases not matched to a gene: 18. CDR3 length equals 17 residues. The CDR3 here is CASSPLTGGRAFGAQYF. The CDR3 DNA reads as TGTGCCAGCAGCCCACTAACTGGCGGGAGGGCCTTCGGGGCGCAGTATTTT.

This clone was counted only a few times. This sequence joins TRBV29-1 and TRBJ2-7; 7 nucleotides match TRBD2. Unmatched junction bases numbered 6, after V lost 7 bases and J lost 3 bases. This CDR3 region has 12 residues. In germline, CDR1 is SQVTM, CDR2 ANQGSEA. CDR3 coding DNA: TGCAGCGGGGCTAGCGGAGACTACGAGCAGTACTTC. Its translation is CSGASGDYEQYF.

This clone was seen more than once but under ten times. The chain combines TRBV7-8 with TRBJ1-5; maybe TRBD1 (5 bases). V lost 5 bases and J 7 bases, leaving 15 bases between the germline ends. This CDR3 spans 14 amino acids. Germline loops: CDR1 SGHVS, CDR2 FQNEAQ. DNA for the CDR3: TGTGCCAGCAGCCTAGTACAGGCAGGCCAGCCCCAGCATTTT. Its translation: CASSLVQAGQPQHF.

The chain joins TRBV7-2 to TRBJ2-5; TRBD2 agrees at 9 bases. V was clipped by 1 base and J by 5 bases; unmatched bases: 5. Germline V gene sequence: CDR1 SGHTA, CDR2 FQGNSA. The length of the CDR3 is 15 residues. The CDR3 reads CASSLDLAGRETQYF. CDR3 DNA: TGTGCCAGCAGCTTAGACCTAGCGGGAAGGGAGACCCAGTACTTC.

The chain employs TRBV9 and TRBJ2-1; 10 bases are a match to TRBD1. V lost 0 bases, J lost 12 bases, and 9 bases stayed unmatched. The CDR3 spans 15 residues. Germline CDR1 SGDLS, CDR2 YYNGEE. The DNA of the CDR3 is TGTGCCAGCAGCGTAGCTACTGGGACAGGGGCCTCGCAGTTCTTC. It encodes CASSVATGTGASQFF. Full variable domain (rest looked up from reference TRBV9 and TRBJ2-1): DSGVTQTPKHLITATGQRVTLRCSPRSGDLSVYWYQQSLDQGLQFLIQYYNGEERAKGNILERFSAQQFPDLHSELNLSSLELGDSALYFCASSVATGTGASQFFGPGTRLTVL.

This clone was counted only a few times. The chain recombines TRBV6-4 with TRBJ2-1, with TRBD2 identical over 11 bases. Germline V gene data show CDR1 as MRHNA and CDR2 as SNTAGT. The trim removed 2 bases at V and 10 bases at J, leaving 7 bases unmatched. The CDR3 length is 15 residues. CDR3 bases: TGTGCCAGCAGTGACGGACTAGCGGGTCCCACAGAGCAGTTCTTC. Its protein product is CASSDGLAGPTEQFF.

This clone has more than one count but fewer than ten. V gene TRBV28 combines with J gene TRBJ2-1; D gene unclear. The CDR3 runs 12 residues. The V gene lost 5 bases and the J gene lost 12 bases, with 14 bases spanning the gap. Germline V gene lookup returns CDR1 MDHEN and CDR2 SYDVKM. In nucleotides, the CDR3 is TGTGCCAGCAGTCTCGCTAGGTACGGGCAGTTCTTC. Translated: CASSLARYGQFF.

The chain has TRBV10-3 and TRBJ2-7; 11 nucleotides agree with TRBD2. The CDR3 consists of 17 residues. With 6 bases clipped from V and 5 bases from J, the junction kept 15 bases outside the gene matches. The germline V gene has CDR1 ENHRY and CDR2 SYGVKD. CDR3 DNA: TGTGCCATCAGGCCCGGGACTAGCGGCTACCAAGGAAACGAGCAGTACTTC. It specifies CAIRPGTSGYQGNEQYF.

The chain uses TRBV27 and TRBJ2-7; D uncertain. Germline values: CDR1 MNHEY, CDR2 SMNVEV (reference sequence). Deletions cut 8 bases from V and 5 bases from J, with 10 bases between. This CDR3 is 11 amino acids long. The chain's CDR3 is CASSTAHEQYF. In DNA, the CDR3 is TGTGCCAGCTCAACAGCCCACGAGCAGTACTTC.

This clone was seen a handful of times. The same CDR3 is also encoded by other DNA sequences in this sample. The chain recombines TRBV19 with TRBJ1-2; 8 bases map to TRBD1. Germline V gene data show CDR1 as LNHDA and CDR2 as SQIVND (reference sequence). V shed 9 bases, J shed 5 bases, and the junction held 5 bases outside the gene matches. CDR3 length: 12 residues. CDR3 amino acids: CASTDRGYGYTF. DNA of the CDR3: TGTGCCAGCACCGACAGGGGATATGGCTACACCTTC.

This clone showed up just a few times. J is TRBJ1-5 and V is TRBV2, with 7 positions matching TRBD1. The junction had 2 bases not matched to a gene; V was cut back by 7 bases and J by 5 bases. The germline V gene encodes CDR1 SNHLY and CDR2 FYNNEI. This CDR3 spans 12 amino acids. The CDR3 bases are TGTGCCAGCACTACAGGGGATCAGCCCCAGCATTTT. Its translation is CASTTGDQPQHF.

J is TRBJ1-4 and V is TRBV30, with TRBD1 matching over 8 bases. This CDR3 is built from 14 residues. Trimming cost V 3 bases and J 7 bases; bases outside gene matches: 7. Per the germline V gene, CDR1 is GTSNPN and CDR2 is SVGIG (reference sequence). The CDR3 loop is CAWSQTGASEKLFF. The CDR3 nucleotides read TGTGCCTGGAGCCAGACAGGGGCGAGTGAAAAACTGTTTTTT.

The V gene is TRBV2, the J gene TRBJ2-2, with D maybe TRBD2 (5 bases). The ends were cut back, 9 bases at V and 5 bases at J, with 13 bases in the middle. CDR3 length: 13 residues. From germline, CDR1 is SNHLY and CDR2 FYNNEI. This CDR3 reads CASKRLSTGELFF. CDR3 coding DNA: TGTGCCAGTAAGCGGTTGAGTACCGGGGAGCTGTTTTTT.

The chain carries TRBV18 and TRBJ2-1, with D maybe TRBD2 (6 bases). This CDR3 is built from 16 residues. Trimming pared 2 bases from V and 8 bases from J, leaving 19 bases between. The germline V gene encodes CDR1 KGHSH and CDR2 LQKENI. The DNA for the CDR3 is TGTGCCAGCTCACCATCCGCCGGGACTCCCGCCGATGAGCAGTTCTTC. Residues: CASSPSAGTPADEQFF.

In its sample, this clone was seen a few times. V gene TRBV7-8 combines with J gene TRBJ2-3; 12 positions agree with TRBD2. V gave up 5 bases and J gave up 3 bases; unmatched junction bases: 12. The CDR3 is 18 residues long. CDR1 SGHVS and CDR2 FQNEAQ come from the germline V gene. Here the CDR3 DNA reads TGTGCCAGCAGCCTCCACTCCCGGACTAGCGGGACGACAGATACGCAGTATTTT. Translating it yields CASSLHSRTSGTTDTQYF.

This clone was recorded a few times. This chain uses TRBV27 with TRBJ1-2, with TRBD1 matching over 7 bases. Germline lookup yields CDR1 MNHEY and CDR2 SMNVEV (reference sequence). V lost 4 bases to trimming and J lost 3 bases; unmatched junction nucleotides: 2. CDR3 length: 13 residues. The CDR3 DNA reads as TGTGCCAGCAGTTCCGACAGGGACTATGGCTACACCTTC. Amino acids: CASSSDRDYGYTF.

J is TRBJ1-2 and V is TRBV28; D perhaps matches TRBD1 (5 bases). The V end lost 4 bases, the J end lost 5 bases, and 20 bases lay between the germline ends. From germline, CDR1 is MDHEN and CDR2 SYDVKM. The CDR3 spans 16 residues. For the CDR3, the DNA is TGTGCCAGCAGTTCCCACACCACCGCGACAGCTTATGGCTACACCTTC. Residues: CASSSHTTATAYGYTF.

The chain couples TRBV10-3 to TRBJ2-1; D perhaps matches TRBD2 (5 bases). Trimming shortened V by 3 bases and J by 14 bases, and 17 bases separated the two germline ends. Germline V gene data show CDR1 as ENHRY and CDR2 as SYGVKD. This CDR3 has 13 amino acids. In nucleotides, the CDR3 is TGTGCCATCAGTGACTCCCCTTTGGAGGTTAAGTTCTTC. Amino acids: CAISDSPLEVKFF.

Only a few counts were recorded for this clone. The gene calls are TRBV25-1 and TRBJ2-5, with unresolved D. The CDR3 has 16 amino acids. V lost 4 bases, J lost 5 bases, and 20 bases lay in between. The germline V gene has CDR1 MGHDK and CDR2 SYGVNS. The CDR3 nucleotides are TGTGCCAGCAGTGTTGGCTCATCCTTTGGTGTGGAGACCCAGTACTTC. It yields the protein CASSVGSSFGVETQYF.

This sequence joins TRBV5-1 and TRBJ2-4, with 7 positions matching TRBD1. The V gene's germline CDR1 is SGHRS and CDR2 YFSETQ. The CDR3 is made up of 15 amino acids. Trimming removed 2 bases from V and 7 bases from J; junction bases left unmatched: 9. CDR3 DNA: TGCGCCAGCAGCTTCTTCCCCCTACAGGGGAACATTCAGTACTTC. Translating gives CASSFFPLQGNIQYF.